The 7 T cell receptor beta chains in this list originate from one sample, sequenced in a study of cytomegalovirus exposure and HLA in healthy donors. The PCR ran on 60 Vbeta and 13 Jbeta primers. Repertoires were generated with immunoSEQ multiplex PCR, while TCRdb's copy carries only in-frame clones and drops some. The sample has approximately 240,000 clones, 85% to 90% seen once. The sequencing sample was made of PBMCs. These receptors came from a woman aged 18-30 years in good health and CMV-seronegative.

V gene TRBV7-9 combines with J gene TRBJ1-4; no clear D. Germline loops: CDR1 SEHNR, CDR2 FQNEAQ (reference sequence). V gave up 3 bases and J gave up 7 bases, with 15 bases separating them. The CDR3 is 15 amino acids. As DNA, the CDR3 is TGTGCCAGCAGCTTTAGTGGGCAGGAACCTGAAAAACTGTTTTTT. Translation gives CASSFSGQEPEKLFF. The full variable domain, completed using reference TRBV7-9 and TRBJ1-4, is DTGVSQNPRHKITKRGQNVTFRCDPISEHNRLYWYRQTLGQGPEFLTYFQNEAQLEKSRLLSDRFSAERPKGSFSTLEIQRTEQGDSAMYLCASSFSGQEPEKLFFGSGTQLSVL.

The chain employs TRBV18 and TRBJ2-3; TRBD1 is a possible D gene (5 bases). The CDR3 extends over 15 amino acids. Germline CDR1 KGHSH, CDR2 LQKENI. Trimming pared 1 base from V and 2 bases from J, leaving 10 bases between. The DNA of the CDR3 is TGTGCCAGCTCACCACAAGGGGCGGCCACAGATACGCAGTATTTT. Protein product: CASSPQGAATDTQYF.

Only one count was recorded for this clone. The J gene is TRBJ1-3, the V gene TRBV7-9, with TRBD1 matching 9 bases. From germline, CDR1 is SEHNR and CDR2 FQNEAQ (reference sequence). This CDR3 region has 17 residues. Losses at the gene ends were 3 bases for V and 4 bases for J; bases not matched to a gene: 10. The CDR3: CASSFTGTGTLGNTIYF. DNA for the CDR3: TGTGCCAGCAGCTTTACCGGGACAGGGACATTGGGAAACACCATATATTTT. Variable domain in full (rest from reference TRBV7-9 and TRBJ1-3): DTGVSQNPRHKITKRGQNVTFRCDPISEHNRLYWYRQTLGQGPEFLTYFQNEAQLEKSRLLSDRFSAERPKGSFSTLEIQRTEQGDSAMYLCASSFTGTGTLGNTIYFGEGSWLTVV.

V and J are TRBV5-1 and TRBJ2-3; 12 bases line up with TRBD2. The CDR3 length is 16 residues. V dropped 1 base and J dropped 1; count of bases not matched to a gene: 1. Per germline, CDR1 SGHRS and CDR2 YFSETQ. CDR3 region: CASSLRLAGGTDTQYF. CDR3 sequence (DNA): TGCGCCAGCAGCTTGAGACTAGCGGGGGGCACAGATACGCAGTATTTT.

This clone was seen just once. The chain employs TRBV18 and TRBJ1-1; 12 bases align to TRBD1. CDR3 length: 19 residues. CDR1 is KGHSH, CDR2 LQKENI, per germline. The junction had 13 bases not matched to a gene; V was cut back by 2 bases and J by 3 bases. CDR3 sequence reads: CASSPFLGGQGARDTEAFF. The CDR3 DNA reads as TGTGCCAGCTCACCATTCCTAGGGGGACAGGGGGCGCGAGACACTGAAGCTTTCTTT.

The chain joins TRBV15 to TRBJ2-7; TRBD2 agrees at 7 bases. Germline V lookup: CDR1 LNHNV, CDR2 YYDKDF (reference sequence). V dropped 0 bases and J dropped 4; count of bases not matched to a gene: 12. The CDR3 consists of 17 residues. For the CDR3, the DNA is TGTGCCACCAGCAGAGATCAAATTACGGGAGGAGGGTACGAGCAGTACTTC. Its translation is CATSRDQITGGGYEQYF.

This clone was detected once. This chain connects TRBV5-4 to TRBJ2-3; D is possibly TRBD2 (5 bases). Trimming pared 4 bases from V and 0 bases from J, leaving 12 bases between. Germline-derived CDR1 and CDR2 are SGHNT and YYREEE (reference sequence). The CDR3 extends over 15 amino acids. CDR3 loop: CASSPAGGSTDTQYF. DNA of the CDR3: TGTGCCAGCAGCCCGGCGGGCGGGAGCACAGATACGCAGTATTTT. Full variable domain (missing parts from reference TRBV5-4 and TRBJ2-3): ETGVTQSPTHLIKTRGQQVTLRCSSQSGHNTVSWYQQALGQGPQFIFQYYREEENGRGNFPPRFSGLQFPNYSSELNVNALELDDSALYLCASSPAGGSTDTQYFGPGTRLTVL.